A single sample is the source of the 26 T cell receptor beta chains below, sequenced in a study of T cell responses to AZD1222 COVID-19 vaccine. Here immunoSEQ multiplex PCR was the method, and the copy in TCRdb shows in-frame clones only, minus some. The sample has 200,000 or so clones, 85% to 90% seen once. The sample was peripheral blood, taken on day 0 of MenACWY control vaccination. All receptors derive from an adult in good health.

The chain carries TRBV9 and TRBJ2-3; 8 positions agree with TRBD2. There are 17 residues in the CDR3. In germline, CDR1 is SGDLS, CDR2 YYNGEE. J was trimmed by 2 bases and V by 1 base; bases with no gene match: 9. CDR3 region: CASSVRDSGANTDTQYF. Here the CDR3 DNA reads TGTGCCAGCAGCGTACGGGATAGCGGGGCGAACACAGATACGCAGTATTTT. Full variable domain (rest looked up from reference TRBV9 and TRBJ2-3): DSGVTQTPKHLITATGQRVTLRCSPRSGDLSVYWYQQSLDQGLQFLIQYYNGEERAKGNILERFSAQQFPDLHSELNLSSLELGDSALYFCASSVRDSGANTDTQYFGPGTRLTVL.

Comments on this clone: At the DNA level, this CDR3 is encoded by other sequences in the same sample as well. The chain uses TRBV28 and TRBJ1-2; D not resolved. This CDR3 comprises 13 residues. Germline V lookup: CDR1 MDHEN, CDR2 SYDVKM. V was trimmed by 2 bases and J by 3 bases, leaving 7 bases between them. CDR3 protein: CASSLVGDYGYTF. The CDR3 coding sequence is TGTGCCAGCAGTTTAGTCGGGGACTATGGCTACACCTTC.

CDR3 coding DNA: TGTGCCAGCAGTCCGGGACAGGTGGATGGCTACACCTTC. As protein: CASSPGQVDGYTF. This chain uses TRBV27 with TRBJ1-2, with 8 bases that match TRBD1. Germline trimming cut 5 bases from V and 6 bases from J; bases unmatched to any gene: 5. CDR1 and CDR2 (germline): MNHEY, SMNVEV (reference sequence). This CDR3 has 13 residues.

The rearrangement uses TRBV5-1 and TRBJ1-2, with TRBD1 identical over 9 bases. V lost 0 bases, J lost 6 bases, and 6 bases stayed unmatched. Germline loops: CDR1 SGHRS, CDR2 YFSETQ. The CDR3 has 15 amino acids. CDR3 sequence reads: CASSLVGQGIDGYTF. DNA for the CDR3: TGCGCCAGCAGCTTGGTGGGACAGGGCATCGATGGCTACACCTTC.

J is TRBJ2-2 and V is TRBV7-6; 11 bases match TRBD2. V shed 5 bases and J 2 bases; nucleotides not matched to a gene: 7. Germline values: CDR1 SGHVS, CDR2 FNYEAQ. This CDR3 is built from 17 residues. DNA for the CDR3: TGTGCCAGCAGCCACCTTACTAGCGGGGGAAACACCGGGGAGCTGTTTTTT. Translation: CASSHLTSGGNTGELFF.

This clone has only a few counts. The V call is TRBV3-1 (or the pseudogene TRBV3-2), the J call TRBJ1-5; tentatively, D is TRBD1 (6 bases). Germline assignment: CDR1 LGHDT and CDR2 YNNKEL (reference sequence). The CDR3 has 15 amino acids. The V and J ends lost 5 bases and 7 bases respectively, with 18 bases between them. In DNA form, the CDR3 reads TGTGCCAGCAGCTCGGACAGATACGAAGGGCAGCCCCAGCATTTT. This sequence encodes CASSSDRYEGQPQHF.

The chain employs TRBV7-9 and TRBJ2-3; 13 bases line up with TRBD2. CDR1 SEHNR and CDR2 FQNEAQ come from the germline V gene (reference sequence). The CDR3 is 16 residues long. With 7 bases clipped from V and 5 bases from J, the junction kept 9 bases outside the gene matches. CDR3 in amino acids: CASTLTSGRVGDTQYF. DNA of the CDR3: TGTGCCAGCACCCTTACTAGCGGGAGGGTTGGAGATACGCAGTATTTT. The whole variable domain, remainder taken from reference TRBV7-9 and TRBJ2-3, is DTGVSQNPRHKITKRGQNVTFRCDPISEHNRLYWYRQTLGQGPEFLTYFQNEAQLEKSRLLSDRFSAERPKGSFSTLEIQRTEQGDSAMYLCASTLTSGRVGDTQYFGPGTRLTVL.

CDR3: CASSQEGLANEQFF. CDR3 DNA sequence: TGTGCCAGCAGCCAAGAAGGACTAGCCAATGAGCAGTTCTTC. The chain recombines TRBV4-2 with TRBJ2-1; 8 nucleotides align to TRBD2. The J segment lost 6 bases and the V segment lost 0 bases, leaving 1 base of the junction unmatched. Germline CDR1 LGHNA, CDR2 YNFKEQ. CDR3 length: 14 amino acids.

This clone was found once. The CDR3 loop reads CASSDLGVFLNQPQHF. CDR3 DNA: TGTGCCAGCAGTGACCTGGGGGTTTTCCTAAATCAGCCCCAGCATTTT. This chain uses TRBV6-1 with TRBJ1-5; tentatively, D is TRBD1 (5 bases). CDR3 length: 16 residues. Between the trimmed V and J ends, which lost 3 bases and 4 bases, there was a span of 16 bases. The V gene's germline CDR1 is MNHNS and CDR2 SASEGT.

The chain employs TRBV9 and TRBJ2-1; possibly TRBD1 or TRBD2 for D (5 bases each). Germline CDR1 SGDLS, CDR2 YYNGEE. The CDR3 has 14 residues. Trimming took 0 bases from V and 10 from J, leaving 14 bases between them. The CDR3 coding sequence is TGTGCCAGCAGCGTAGCTTTTGAGTGGGACGAGCAGTTCTTC. This encodes CASSVAFEWDEQFF. Combining the CDR3 with reference TRBV9 and TRBJ2-1 gives the whole variable domain DSGVTQTPKHLITATGQRVTLRCSPRSGDLSVYWYQQSLDQGLQFLIQYYNGEERAKGNILERFSAQQFPDLHSELNLSSLELGDSALYFCASSVAFEWDEQFFGPGTRLTVL.

The CDR3 DNA sequence: TGCGCCAGCAATTCAGGGCCCGGACTAGCAACAGATACGCAGTATTTT. This gives the protein CASNSGPGLATDTQYF. V gene TRBV5-1 combines with J gene TRBJ2-3; 8 nucleotides line up with TRBD2. The CDR3 consists of 16 residues. Trimming took 6 bases from V and 3 from J; bases not matched to a gene: 12. Germline V CDR1 and CDR2: SGHRS, YFSETQ.

The chain joins TRBV7-2 to TRBJ2-5; 11 bases map to TRBD2. After removal of 1 base from V and 7 bases from J, the junction contained 8 bases not matched to a gene. Germline V gene data show CDR1 as SGHTA and CDR2 as FQGNSA. This CDR3 is built from 16 residues. The CDR3 reads CASSLDIAGGLGTQYF. The CDR3 DNA reads TGTGCCAGCAGCTTAGATATAGCGGGGGGGCTAGGGACCCAGTACTTC.

The chain links TRBV12-3 or TRBV12-4 to TRBJ1-2; 7 bases map to TRBD1. The V and J ends lost 6 bases and 5 bases, in that order; junction bases with no gene match: 6. The CDR3 is 13 residues long. As DNA, the CDR3 is TGTGCCAGCAGCACAGGGGAAGAATATGGCTACACCTTC. Its translation: CASSTGEEYGYTF.

This clone came up once. The chain couples TRBV27 to TRBJ2-3; D gene uncertain. The CDR3 is 11 amino acids. The germline CDR1 and CDR2 sequences are MNHEY and SMNVEV (reference sequence). V lost 2 bases, J lost 6 bases, and 3 bases lay in between. The CDR3 nucleotides read TGTGCCAGCAGTTTAAAGGATACGCAGTATTTT. Residues: CASSLKDTQYF.

The chain is built from TRBV20-1 and TRBJ1-2; the D is unclear. V was pared by 8 bases and J by 4 bases, with 11 bases between. There are 11 residues in the CDR3. From germline, CDR1 is DFQATT and CDR2 SNEGSKA (reference sequence). The CDR3 loop reads CSRETPYGYTF. In DNA form, the CDR3 reads TGCAGTCGGGAAACCCCCTATGGCTACACCTTC.

The V gene is TRBV4-2, the J gene TRBJ1-6, with D perhaps TRBD1 (5 bases). The CDR3 totals 16 residues. The V end lost 0 bases, the J end lost 5 bases, and 11 bases lay between the germline ends. Germline-derived CDR1 and CDR2 are LGHNA and YNFKEQ. This CDR3 reads CASSQDFGRDNSPLHF. The CDR3 coding sequence is TGTGCCAGCAGCCAAGATTTTGGCAGGGATAATTCACCCCTCCACTTT.

This sequence joins TRBV2 and TRBJ2-7, with a weak D call TRBD1 (7 bases). Germline CDR1 is SNHLY and CDR2 is FYNNEI. The CDR3 extends over 14 amino acids. Trimming removed 4 bases at V and 2 bases at J, with 12 bases between. The CDR3 DNA reads as TGTGCCAGCAGTGGGCAGGGGGGAGCCTACGAGCAGTACTTC. It yields the protein CASSGQGGAYEQYF.

This rearrangement joins TRBV14 to TRBJ2-2; TRBD1 agrees at 7 bases. V lost 4 bases and J lost 4; bases outside the gene matches: 15. The germline V gene has CDR1 SGHDN and CDR2 FVKESK. The CDR3 totals 18 residues. CDR3 sequence (DNA): TGTGCCAGCAGCCTAATGAGCCAGGGGGTGAGAAGCACCGGGGAGCTGTTTTTT. This codes for CASSLMSQGVRSTGELFF.

The J gene is TRBJ2-7, the V gene TRBV27, with TRBD1 matching over 7 bases. V trimming: 8 bases; J trimming: 2 bases; junction bases outside the gene matches: 3. This CDR3 has 12 amino acids. Germline values: CDR1 MNHEY, CDR2 SMNVEV (reference sequence). CDR3 loop: CASWDSPYEQYF. In DNA, the CDR3 is TGTGCCAGCTGGGACAGCCCCTACGAGCAGTACTTC.

V is TRBV3-1 (or the pseudogene TRBV3-2) and J is TRBJ2-4; D is possibly TRBD2 (6 bases). CDR1 LGHDT and CDR2 YNNKEL come from the germline V gene (reference sequence). The CDR3 spans 17 residues. V was cut by 0 bases and J by 0 bases, with 12 bases left in between. CDR3 sequence (DNA): TGTGCCAGCAGCCAAGATTGGGGGGTAGGAGCCAAAAACATTCAGTACTTC. Protein sequence: CASSQDWGVGAKNIQYF.

This CDR3 reads CASSFPSEDTQYF. The CDR3 DNA reads as TGTGCCAGCAGTTTTCCGAGTGAAGATACGCAGTATTTT. The chain joins TRBV28 to TRBJ2-3; unclear D gene. Germline CDR1 is MDHEN and CDR2 is SYDVKM. V was pared by 3 bases and J by 5 bases, with 9 bases between. This CDR3 comprises 13 residues.

The V call is TRBV27, the J call TRBJ2-2; D is possibly TRBD2 (5 bases). Germline V lookup: CDR1 MNHEY, CDR2 SMNVEV (reference sequence). V lost 5 bases and J lost 6, with 7 bases in between. This CDR3 spans 12 amino acids. Written as DNA, the CDR3 is TGTGCCAGCAGTAGAGGGCCCGGGGAGCTGTTTTTT. Its protein product is CASSRGPGELFF.

The chain joins TRBV6-5 to TRBJ1-4; D is unclear. The CDR3 is 14 residues long. Trimming removed 7 bases at V and 1 base at J, with 10 bases between. CDR1 and CDR2 (germline): MNHEY, SVGAGI. CDR3 DNA: TGTGCCAGCAAGAGGGTACTAACTAATGAAAAACTGTTTTTT. Protein sequence: CASKRVLTNEKLFF.

The chain uses TRBV11-1 and TRBJ1-2; maybe TRBD1 (5 bases). V lost 5 bases, J lost 0 bases, and 13 bases lay in between. This CDR3 region has 15 residues. CDR1 and CDR2 from the germline V gene are SGHAT and FQDESV (reference sequence). CDR3 amino acids: CASSATVGANYGYTF. CDR3 coding DNA: TGTGCCAGCAGCGCGACAGTAGGAGCTAACTATGGCTACACCTTC. Full variable domain (rest looked up from reference TRBV11-1 and TRBJ1-2): EAEVAQSPRYKITEKSQAVAFWCDPISGHATLYWYRQILGQGPELLVQFQDESVVDDSQLPKDRFSAERLKGVDSTLKIQPAELGDSAMYLCASSATVGANYGYTFGSGTRLTVV.

The V call is TRBV2, the J call TRBJ2-3; 7 nucleotides match TRBD2. The ends lost 7 bases at V and 2 bases at J; junction bases unmatched: 6. The CDR3 runs 14 residues. Germline V gene lookup returns CDR1 SNHLY and CDR2 FYNNEI. The chain's CDR3 is CASKLAAVTDTQYF. CDR3 nucleotides: TGTGCCAGCAAGCTAGCGGCCGTCACAGATACGCAGTATTTT.

This clone was detected only once. The rearrangement links TRBV19 to TRBJ1-1; tentative D call: TRBD1 (5 bases). The CDR3 contains 13 residues. The germline V gene encodes CDR1 LNHDA and CDR2 SQIVND (reference sequence). Trimming shortened V by 3 bases and J by 4 bases, and 9 bases separated the two germline ends. CDR3 amino acids: CASSIPGSTEAFF. CDR3 nucleotide sequence: TGTGCCAGTAGTATCCCAGGGAGCACTGAAGCTTTCTTT.